The T cell receptor (beta chain) described here comes from a study of blood T cell repertoires in COVID-19. Study context: Samples representing acute and convalescent COVID-19 were sourced from the United States, Italy and Spain.

Study members were between about 18 and 100 years old and lived in some 26 US regions. Clinical histories supplied by participants themselves formed the basis of cohort assignment. In the authors' methods: Nucleated cell number was recorded as an estimate derived from reference gene primer amplification. The protocol was immunoSEQ multiplex PCR, while the TCRdb copy is restricted to in-frame clones and leaves out a portion. D and trimming were read from the DNA, whereas the V and J calls and clone size are those reported in that table. Seen here are about 270,000 clones, 91% observed once, and the top ten hold approximately 3%. The germline gives CDR1 SNHLY, CDR2 FYNNEI. The junction had 8 bases not matched to a gene; V was cut back by 2 bases and J by 10 bases. CDR3 length equals 15 residues.

This TCR was recovered from a middle-aged man who had been exposed to COVID-19. Sequenced: PBMCs or T cells enriched from blood (not recorded which). The gene calls are TRBV2 and TRBJ1-6, with 7 bases fitting TRBD1. CDR3 loop: CASSELSTGQSPLHF. The CDR3 DNA reads TGTGCCAGCAGTGAACTTTCGACAGGGCAGTCACCCCTCCACTTT.